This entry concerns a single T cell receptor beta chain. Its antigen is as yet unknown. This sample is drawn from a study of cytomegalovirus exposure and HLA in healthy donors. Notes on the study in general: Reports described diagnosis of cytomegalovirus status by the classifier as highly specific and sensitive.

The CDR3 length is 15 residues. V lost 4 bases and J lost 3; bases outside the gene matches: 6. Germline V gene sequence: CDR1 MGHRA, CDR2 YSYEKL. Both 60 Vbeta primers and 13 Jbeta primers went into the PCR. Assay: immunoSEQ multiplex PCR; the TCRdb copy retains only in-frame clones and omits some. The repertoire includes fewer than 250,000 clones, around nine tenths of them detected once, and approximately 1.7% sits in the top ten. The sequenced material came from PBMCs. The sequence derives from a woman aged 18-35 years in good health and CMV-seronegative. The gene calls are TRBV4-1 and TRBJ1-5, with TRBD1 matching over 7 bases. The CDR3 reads CASSPLGTVNQPQHF. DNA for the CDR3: TGCGCCAGCAGCCCTTTGGGGACAGTCAATCAGCCCCAGCATTTT.